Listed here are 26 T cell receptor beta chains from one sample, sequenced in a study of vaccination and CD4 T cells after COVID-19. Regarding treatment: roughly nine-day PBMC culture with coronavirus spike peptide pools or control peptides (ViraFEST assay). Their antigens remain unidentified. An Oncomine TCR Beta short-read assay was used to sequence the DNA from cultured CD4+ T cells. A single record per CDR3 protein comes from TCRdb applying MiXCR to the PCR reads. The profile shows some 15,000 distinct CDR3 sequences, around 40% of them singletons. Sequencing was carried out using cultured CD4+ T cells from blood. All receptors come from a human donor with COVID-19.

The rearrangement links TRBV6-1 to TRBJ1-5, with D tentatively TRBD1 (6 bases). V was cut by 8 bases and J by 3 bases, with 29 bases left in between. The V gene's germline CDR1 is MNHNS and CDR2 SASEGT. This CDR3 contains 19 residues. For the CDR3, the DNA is TGTGCCAGCCCCACCGGGGCGGGGGCGCTTTTTTACCTCAATCAGCCCCAGCATTTT. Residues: CASPTGAGALFYLNQPQHF.

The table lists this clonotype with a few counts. Here the CDR3 reads CSAGGLGDINEQFF. Here the CDR3 DNA reads TGCAGTGCTGGGGGACTTGGGGACATCAATGAGCAGTTCTTC. This chain links TRBV20-1 with TRBJ2-1; D is perhaps TRBD1 or TRBD2 (6 bases each). The germline CDR1 and CDR2 sequences are DFQATT and SNEGSKA (reference sequence). The CDR3 runs 14 residues. Trimming left V 5 bases short and J 6 bases short, with 17 bases between.

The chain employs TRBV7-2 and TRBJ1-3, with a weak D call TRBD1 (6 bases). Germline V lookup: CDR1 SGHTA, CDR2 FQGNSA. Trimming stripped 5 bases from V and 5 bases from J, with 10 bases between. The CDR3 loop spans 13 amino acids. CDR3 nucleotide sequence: TGTGCCAGCAGCCAGGACAGTCGAAACACCATATATTTT. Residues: CASSQDSRNTIYF. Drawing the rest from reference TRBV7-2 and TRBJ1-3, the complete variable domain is GAGVSQSPSNKVTEKGKDVELRCDPISGHTALYWYRQSLGQGLEFLIYFQGNSAPDKSGLPSDRFSAERTGGSVSTLTIQRTQQEDSAVYLCASSQDSRNTIYFGEGSWLTVV.

CDR3 sequence (DNA): TGTGCCACCAAGGGGCGAAACGAGGGGCCGGGCACCGGGGAGCTGTTTTTT. Its translation: CATKGRNEGPGTGELFF. This chain joins TRBV24-1 and TRBJ2-2; perhaps D is TRBD1 or TRBD2 (5 bases each). Trimming cost V 8 bases and J 4 bases, with 22 bases left between them. CDR1 is KGHDR, CDR2 SFDVKD, per germline. CDR3 length equals 17 residues.

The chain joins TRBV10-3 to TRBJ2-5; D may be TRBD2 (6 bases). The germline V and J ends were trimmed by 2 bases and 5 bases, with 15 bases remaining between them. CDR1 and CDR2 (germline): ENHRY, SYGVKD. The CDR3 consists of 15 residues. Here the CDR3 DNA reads TGTGCCATCAGTGAGAGGCTAGGGGCGGGGGAGACCCAGTACTTC. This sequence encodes CAISERLGAGETQYF.

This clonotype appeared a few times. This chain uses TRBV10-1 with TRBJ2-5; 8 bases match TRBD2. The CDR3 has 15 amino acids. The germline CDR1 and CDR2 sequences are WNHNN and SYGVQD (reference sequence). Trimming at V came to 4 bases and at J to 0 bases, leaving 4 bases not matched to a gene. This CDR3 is CASSVVSGNQETQYF. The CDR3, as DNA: TGCGCCAGCAGTGTAGTTAGCGGGAACCAAGAGACCCAGTACTTC.

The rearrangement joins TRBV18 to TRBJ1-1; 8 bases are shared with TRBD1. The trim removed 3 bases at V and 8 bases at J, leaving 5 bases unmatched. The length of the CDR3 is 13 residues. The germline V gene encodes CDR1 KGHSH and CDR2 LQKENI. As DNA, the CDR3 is TGTGCCAGCTCACCCGGACAGGGCCTCGAAGCTTTCTTT. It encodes CASSPGQGLEAFF.

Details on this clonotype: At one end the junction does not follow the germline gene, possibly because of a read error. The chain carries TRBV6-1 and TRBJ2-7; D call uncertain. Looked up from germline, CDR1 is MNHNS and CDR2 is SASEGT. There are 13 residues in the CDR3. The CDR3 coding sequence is TGTGCCAGCAGCCAGGCTACGTCCTACGAGCAGTGCTTC. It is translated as CASSQATSYEQCF.

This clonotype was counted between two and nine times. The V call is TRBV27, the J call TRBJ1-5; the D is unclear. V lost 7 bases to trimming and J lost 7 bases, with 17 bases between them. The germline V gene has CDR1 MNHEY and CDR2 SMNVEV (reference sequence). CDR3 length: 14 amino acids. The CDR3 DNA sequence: TGTGCCAGCACCCCCACGGGGTCCGGCCAGCCCCAGCATTTT. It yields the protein CASTPTGSGQPQHF.

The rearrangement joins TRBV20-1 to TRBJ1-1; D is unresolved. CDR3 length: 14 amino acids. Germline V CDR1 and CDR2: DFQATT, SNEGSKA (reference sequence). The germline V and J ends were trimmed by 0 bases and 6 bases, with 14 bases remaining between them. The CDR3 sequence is CSAREAGSLPEAFF. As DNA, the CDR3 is TGCAGTGCTAGAGAGGCAGGTTCTCTCCCTGAAGCTTTCTTT.

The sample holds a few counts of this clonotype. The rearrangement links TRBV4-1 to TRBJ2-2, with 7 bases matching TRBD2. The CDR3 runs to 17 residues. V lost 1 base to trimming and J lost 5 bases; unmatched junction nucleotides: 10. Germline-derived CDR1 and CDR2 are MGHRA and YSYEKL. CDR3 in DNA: TGCGCCAGCAGCCAAGTACACCTAGGACTAGAAACCGGGGAGCTGTTTTTT. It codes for CASSQVHLGLETGELFF.

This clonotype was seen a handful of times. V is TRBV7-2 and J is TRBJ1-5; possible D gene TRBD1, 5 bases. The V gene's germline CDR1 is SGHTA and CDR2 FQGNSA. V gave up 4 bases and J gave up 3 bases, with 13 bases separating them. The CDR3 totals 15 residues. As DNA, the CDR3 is TGTGCCAGCAGCTCCTCGGGACGCCCCAATCAGCCCCAGCATTTT. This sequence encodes CASSSSGRPNQPQHF.

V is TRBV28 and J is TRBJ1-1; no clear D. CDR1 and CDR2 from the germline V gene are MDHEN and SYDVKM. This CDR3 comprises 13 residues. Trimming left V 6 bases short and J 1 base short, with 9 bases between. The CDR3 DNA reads TGTGCCAGCAGACCTACAACGAACACTGAAGCTTTCTTT. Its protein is CASRPTTNTEAFF.

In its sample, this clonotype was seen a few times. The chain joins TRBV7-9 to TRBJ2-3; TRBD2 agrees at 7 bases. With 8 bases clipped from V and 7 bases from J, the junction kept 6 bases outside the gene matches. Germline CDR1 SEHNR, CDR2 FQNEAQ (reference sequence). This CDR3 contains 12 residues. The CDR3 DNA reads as TGTGCCAGCGGAGGGAGGGCAAATACGCAGTATTTT. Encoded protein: CASGGRANTQYF.

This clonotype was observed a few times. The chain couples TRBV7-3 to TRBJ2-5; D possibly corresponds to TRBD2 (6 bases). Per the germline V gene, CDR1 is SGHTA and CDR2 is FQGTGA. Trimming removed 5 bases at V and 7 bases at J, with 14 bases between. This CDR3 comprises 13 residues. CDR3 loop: CASSPGGMGTQYF. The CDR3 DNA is TGTGCCAGCAGCCCTGGGGGGATGGGGACCCAGTACTTC.

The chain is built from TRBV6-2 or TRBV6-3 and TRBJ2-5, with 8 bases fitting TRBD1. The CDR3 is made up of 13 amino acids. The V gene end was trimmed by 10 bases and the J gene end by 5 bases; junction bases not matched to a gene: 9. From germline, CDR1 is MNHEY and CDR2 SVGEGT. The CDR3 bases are TGTGCCACCGCAGGGGGCGGTGTGGAGACCCAGTACTTC. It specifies CATAGGGVETQYF.

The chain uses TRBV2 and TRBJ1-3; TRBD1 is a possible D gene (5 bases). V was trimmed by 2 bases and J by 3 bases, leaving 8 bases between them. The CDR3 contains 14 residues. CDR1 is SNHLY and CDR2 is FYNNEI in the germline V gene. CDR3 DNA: TGTGCCAGCAGTGAACAGGGTCTTGGAAACACCATATATTTT. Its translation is CASSEQGLGNTIYF.

CDR3 sequence reads: CASSYEFGAVTDTQYF. The CDR3 DNA is TGTGCCAGCAGTTATGAGTTCGGGGCCGTCACAGATACGCAGTATTTT. This chain uses TRBV6-2 or TRBV6-3 with TRBJ2-3, with D tentatively TRBD1 or TRBD2 (5 bases each). The length of the CDR3 is 16 residues. Germline V gene lookup returns CDR1 MNHEY and CDR2 SVGEGT. Trimming cost V 3 bases and J 2 bases, with 15 bases left between them.

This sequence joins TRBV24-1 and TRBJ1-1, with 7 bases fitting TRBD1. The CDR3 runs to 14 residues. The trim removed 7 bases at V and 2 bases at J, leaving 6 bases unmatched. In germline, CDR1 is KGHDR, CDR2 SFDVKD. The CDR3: CATSLSGGNTEAFF. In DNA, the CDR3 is TGTGCCACCAGCTTGTCAGGGGGTAACACTGAAGCTTTCTTT.

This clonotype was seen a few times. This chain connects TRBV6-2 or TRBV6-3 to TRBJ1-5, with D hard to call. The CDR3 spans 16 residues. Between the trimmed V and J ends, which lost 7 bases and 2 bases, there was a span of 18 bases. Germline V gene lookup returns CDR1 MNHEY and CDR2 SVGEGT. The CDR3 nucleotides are TGTGCCAGCACATCCAGCGTCCGGTACGGCAATCAGCCCCAGCATTTT. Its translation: CASTSSVRYGNQPQHF.

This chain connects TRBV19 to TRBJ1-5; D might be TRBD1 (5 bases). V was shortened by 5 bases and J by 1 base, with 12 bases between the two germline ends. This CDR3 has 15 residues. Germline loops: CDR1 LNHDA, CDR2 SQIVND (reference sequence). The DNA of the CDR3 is TGTGCCAGTAGTGTTCCAGACAGCAGCAATCAGCCCCAGCATTTT. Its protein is CASSVPDSSNQPQHF.

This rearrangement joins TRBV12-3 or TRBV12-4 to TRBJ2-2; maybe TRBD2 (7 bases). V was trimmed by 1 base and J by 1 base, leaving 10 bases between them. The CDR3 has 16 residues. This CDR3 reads CASSLGGGRNTGELFF. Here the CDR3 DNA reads TGTGCCAGCAGTTTAGGGGGGGGCCGGAACACCGGGGAGCTGTTTTTT.

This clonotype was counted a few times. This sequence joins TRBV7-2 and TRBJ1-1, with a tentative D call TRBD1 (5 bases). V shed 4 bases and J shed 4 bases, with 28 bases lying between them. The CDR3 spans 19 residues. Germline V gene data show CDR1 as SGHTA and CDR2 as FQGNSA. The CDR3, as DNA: TGTGCCAGCAGCTCAAACCGAAGGGGCAGGGAATATATGAGCACTGAAGCTTTCTTT. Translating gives CASSSNRRGREYMSTEAFF. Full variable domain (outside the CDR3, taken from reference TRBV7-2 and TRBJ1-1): GAGVSQSPSNKVTEKGKDVELRCDPISGHTALYWYRQSLGQGLEFLIYFQGNSAPDKSGLPSDRFSAERTGGSVSTLTIQRTQQEDSAVYLCASSSNRRGREYMSTEAFFGQGTRLTVV.

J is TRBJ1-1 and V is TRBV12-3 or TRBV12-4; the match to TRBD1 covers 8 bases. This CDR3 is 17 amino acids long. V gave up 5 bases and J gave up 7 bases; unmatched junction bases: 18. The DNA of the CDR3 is TGTGCCAGCAGTCCGACCAGGGGGCGTCCACCTGCCAGTGAAGCTTTCTTT. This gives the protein CASSPTRGRPPASEAFF.

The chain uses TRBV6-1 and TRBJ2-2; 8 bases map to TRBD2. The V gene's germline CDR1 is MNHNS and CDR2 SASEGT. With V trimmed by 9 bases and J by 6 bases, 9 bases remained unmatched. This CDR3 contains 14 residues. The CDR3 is CASAPGGRAGELFF. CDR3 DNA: TGTGCCAGTGCCCCGGGGGGGCGGGCCGGGGAGCTGTTTTTT.

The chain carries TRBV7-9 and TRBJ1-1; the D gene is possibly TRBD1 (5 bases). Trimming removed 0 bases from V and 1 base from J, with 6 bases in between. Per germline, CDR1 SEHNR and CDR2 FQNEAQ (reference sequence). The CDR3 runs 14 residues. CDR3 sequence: CASSLAGTNTEAFF. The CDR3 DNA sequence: TGTGCCAGCAGCTTAGCAGGGACGAACACTGAAGCTTTCTTT.